Each of the 23 T cell receptor beta chains below was sequenced from the same sample in a study of neurological immune-mediated disorders. MiXCR, applied by TCRdb to the 5' RACE reads, yields one record per CDR3 protein. This table holds about 55,000 distinct CDR3 sequences, 4% found once. The sample was CD4+ T cells from blood. These receptors were obtained from a middle-aged woman with multiple sclerosis.

This clonotype was seen repeatedly, ten times or more. The rearrangement links TRBV5-1 to TRBJ2-7; the match to TRBD1 covers 10 bases. V gave up 1 base and J gave up 7 bases; unmatched junction bases: 20. This CDR3 has 19 residues. Germline CDR1 is SGHRS and CDR2 is YFSETQ. Here the CDR3 reads CASSLTPGQGSNFAGEQYF. CDR3 bases: TGCGCCAGCAGCTTGACGCCGGGACAGGGGTCCAACTTCGCGGGGGAGCAGTACTTC.

The table lists this clonotype with many counts. This sequence joins TRBV24-1 and TRBJ2-3, with D possibly TRBD2 on 5 matching bases. The V gene lost 10 bases and the J gene lost 2 bases, with 12 bases spanning the gap. Per the germline V gene, CDR1 is KGHDR and CDR2 is SFDVKD. This CDR3 contains 13 residues. CDR3 region: CATREQNTDTQYF. CDR3 bases: TGTGCCACTCGGGAACAGAACACAGATACGCAGTATTTT.

This clonotype was seen a single time. The chain links TRBV4-2 to TRBJ2-5, with a weak D call TRBD2 (6 bases). With 5 bases removed from V and 1 base from J, the gap between germline ends came to 20 bases. The CDR3 runs 17 residues. CDR1 and CDR2 from the germline V gene are LGHNA and YNFKEQ. The CDR3 coding sequence is TGTGCCAGCAGCGCAATCGCGGGCGGGCGGGGCCAAGAGACCCAGTACTTC. Its translation: CASSAIAGGRGQETQYF.

This clonotype occurred many times. V is TRBV5-1 and J is TRBJ1-6; D is undetermined. This CDR3 spans 17 amino acids. Germline V gives CDR1 SGHRS, CDR2 YFSETQ. Trimming took off 2 bases at V and 0 bases at J, with 12 bases between the two ends. CDR3 sequence: CASSFSGPSSYNSPLHF. CDR3 DNA sequence: TGCGCCAGCAGCTTTTCAGGACCCAGCTCCTATAATTCACCCCTCCACTTT.

This clonotype was observed many times. The chain employs TRBV5-1 and TRBJ1-1, with 8 bases fitting TRBD1. The J segment lost 7 bases and the V segment lost 4 bases, leaving 6 bases of the junction unmatched. Germline V lookup: CDR1 SGHRS, CDR2 YFSETQ. The CDR3 length is 13 residues. The CDR3 nucleotides are TGCGCCAGCAGCCCAGGACAGGGCAGTGAAGCTTTCTTT. Translation: CASSPGQGSEAFF. The full variable domain, its missing parts supplied by reference TRBV5-1 and TRBJ1-1, is KAGVTQTPRYLIKTRGQQVTLSCSPISGHRSVSWYQQTPGQGLQFLFEYFSETQRNKGNFPGRFSGRQFSNSRSEMNVSTLELGDSALYLCASSPGQGSEAFFGQGTRLTVV.

Ten or more counts support this clonotype. CDR3: CASRHTTGTGELFF. DNA of the CDR3: TGCGCCAGCAGACATACCACGGGGACCGGGGAGCTGTTTTTT. The chain is built from TRBV4-1 and TRBJ2-2, with D possibly matching TRBD2 (5 bases). Germline-derived CDR1 and CDR2 are MGHRA and YSYEKL. This CDR3 contains 14 residues. V lost 6 bases and J 5 bases, leaving 13 bases between the germline ends.

This clonotype has ten or more counts. The CDR3 coding sequence is TGTGCCAGCAGTTACCGGGCCGAAGGGTACGAGCAGTACTTC. Translated, it gives CASSYRAEGYEQYF. This chain connects TRBV6-5 to TRBJ2-7, with D unresolved. This CDR3 region has 14 residues. CDR1 and CDR2 from the germline V gene are MNHEY and SVGAGI. Trimming shortened V by 2 bases and J by 4 bases, and 12 bases separated the two germline ends.

This clonotype was seen ten or more times. The chain carries TRBV20-1 and TRBJ2-3; D perhaps matches TRBD2 (7 bases). The CDR3 runs 15 residues. V was cut by 5 bases and J by 2 bases, with 17 bases left in between. The germline V gene has CDR1 DFQATT and CDR2 SNEGSKA (reference sequence). CDR3 sequence (DNA): TGCAGTGCTGCGGGTGGCGCGGGGGCCACAGATACGCAGTATTTT. Its translation is CSAAGGAGATDTQYF.

The CDR3 protein is CASSLFSDTEAFF. The CDR3 DNA sequence: TGTGCCAGCAGCTTGTTTTCCGACACTGAAGCTTTCTTT. This chain links TRBV11-3 with TRBJ1-1, with D unresolved. Germline V gene lookup returns CDR1 SGHNT and CDR2 YENEEA. The CDR3 consists of 13 residues. The V and J ends lost 3 bases and 3 bases respectively, with 8 bases between them.

This clonotype has a count of ten or more. V and J are TRBV6-5 and TRBJ1-6; 8 nucleotides agree with TRBD1. V lost 5 bases and J lost 7; bases outside the gene matches: 7. The V gene's germline CDR1 is MNHEY and CDR2 SVGAGI. CDR3 length: 15 residues. The CDR3 nucleotides are TGTGCCAGCAGTCCGACCGGGACAGGAAATTCACCCCTCCACTTT. Its protein product is CASSPTGTGNSPLHF.

This clonotype was counted at least ten times. V is TRBV5-1 and J is TRBJ2-5; D might be TRBD1 (5 bases). Trimming pared 1 base from V and 2 bases from J, leaving 9 bases between. This CDR3 spans 14 amino acids. Per the germline V gene, CDR1 is SGHRS and CDR2 is YFSETQ. The CDR3 nucleotides are TGCGCCAGCAGCTTGTGGGGCGTGCAAGAGACCCAGTACTTC. Translation: CASSLWGVQETQYF.

This clonotype was seen a few times. The CDR3 loop is CASRRGTGPSGEAFF. In nucleotides, the CDR3 is TGTGCCAGCAGACGCGGGACAGGGCCCTCTGGTGAAGCTTTCTTT. The V and J genes are TRBV2 and TRBJ1-1; TRBD1 aligns across 9 bases. Germline trimming cut 6 bases from V and 7 bases from J; bases unmatched to any gene: 12. Germline loops: CDR1 SNHLY, CDR2 FYNNEI. The CDR3 has 15 residues.

Many counts were recorded for this clonotype. V is TRBV5-1 and J is TRBJ1-4; TRBD1 aligns across 8 bases. The trim removed 0 bases at V and 8 bases at J, leaving 3 bases unmatched. The CDR3 has 14 residues. In germline, CDR1 is SGHRS, CDR2 YFSETQ. The CDR3: CASSLGAGGEKLFF. In nucleotides, the CDR3 is TGCGCCAGCAGCTTGGGGGCAGGGGGCGAAAAACTGTTTTTT.

This clonotype has ten or more counts. The genes are TRBV5-1 and TRBJ2-6; tentatively, D is TRBD2 (7 bases). Germline CDR1 SGHRS, CDR2 YFSETQ. The CDR3 contains 16 residues. The V end lost 2 bases, the J end lost 2 bases, and 11 bases lay between the germline ends. The DNA of the CDR3 is TGCGCCAGCAGCTTTACAGGGACTACTGGGGCCAACGTCCTGACTTTC. Translating it yields CASSFTGTTGANVLTF.

This clonotype was recorded at least ten times. The chain is built from TRBV12-3 or TRBV12-4 and TRBJ1-1; no firm D call. This CDR3 is 12 amino acids long. Trimming shortened V by 2 bases and J by 5 bases, and 6 bases separated the two germline ends. In DNA, the CDR3 is TGTGCCAGCAGTTTAAGACGGACTGAAGCTTTCTTT. It yields the protein CASSLRRTEAFF.

There are many counts of this clonotype. The chain carries TRBV2 and TRBJ2-7; maybe TRBD2 (6 bases). Trimming removed 1 base at V and 1 base at J, with 8 bases between. The CDR3 has 14 residues. Germline V gene lookup returns CDR1 SNHLY and CDR2 FYNNEI. The CDR3 DNA sequence: TGTGCCAGCAGTGAAGTTGCGGGGTCCTACGAGCAGTACTTC. This sequence encodes CASSEVAGSYEQYF.

This clonotype was observed at least ten times. V and J are TRBV2 and TRBJ1-1; D ambiguous. The CDR3 totals 14 residues. V shed 4 bases and J shed 4 bases, with 13 bases lying between them. CDR1 and CDR2 from the germline V gene are SNHLY and FYNNEI. CDR3 DNA: TGTGCCAGCAGTGCAGTGGTATTGGGCACTGAAGCTTTCTTT. Protein: CASSAVVLGTEAFF.

In its sample, this clonotype was seen many times. The rearrangement uses TRBV3-1 and TRBJ1-6; 7 bases are a match to TRBD1. The CDR3 sequence is 17 residues long. Germline trimming cut 3 bases from V and 7 bases from J; bases unmatched to any gene: 12. Germline-derived CDR1 and CDR2 are LGHDT and YNNKEL (reference sequence). The CDR3 protein is CASSHDNRGLRNSPLHF. CDR3 DNA sequence: TGTGCCAGCAGCCATGATAACAGGGGATTACGGAATTCACCCCTCCACTTT.

This clonotype has a count of ten or more. J is TRBJ2-3 and V is TRBV12-3 or TRBV12-4, with 9 bases lining up with TRBD2. Germline trimming cut 1 base from V and 1 base from J; bases unmatched to any gene: 0. CDR3 length: 15 amino acids. The CDR3 reads CASSLERGGTDTQYF. CDR3 DNA sequence: TGTGCCAGCAGTTTAGAGCGGGGGGGCACAGATACGCAGTATTTT.

This clonotype was seen ten or more times. This chain links TRBV5-1 with TRBJ1-6, with TRBD1 matching 8 bases. This CDR3 is built from 16 residues. From germline, CDR1 is SGHRS and CDR2 YFSETQ. Unmatched junction bases numbered 9, after V lost 4 bases and J lost 6 bases. The CDR3 region is CASSLLGQGGNSPLHF. The CDR3 DNA is TGCGCCAGCAGCCTACTCGGACAGGGTGGTAATTCACCCCTCCACTTT.

This clonotype has a handful of counts. CDR3 nucleotides: TGTGCAAGTCGCATGAGGACCCTCTCCTACGAGCAGTACTTC. This codes for CASRMRTLSYEQYF. This chain connects TRBV12-2 to TRBJ2-7; the DNA was not used to check the table's D call, TRBD2. TRBV12-2 is a documented pseudogene. This CDR3 region has 14 residues.

This clonotype was found many times. The chain is built from TRBV9 and TRBJ2-3; no clear D. The CDR3 covers 14 residues. Trimming cost V 2 bases and J 2 bases, with 9 bases left between them. Germline V gives CDR1 SGDLS, CDR2 YYNGEE. CDR3 nucleotide sequence: TGTGCCAGCAGCGTCAGACCATACACAGATACGCAGTATTTT. Translated: CASSVRPYTDTQYF.

This clonotype was observed many times. This chain joins TRBV3-1 and TRBJ1-2; 7 nucleotides line up with TRBD1. The trim removed 4 bases at V and 7 bases at J, leaving 3 bases unmatched. Germline V gene sequence: CDR1 LGHDT, CDR2 YNNKEL (reference sequence). This CDR3 is built from 12 residues. The CDR3 DNA is TGTGCCAGCAGCCCGGGACAGCTTGGCTACACCTTC. It encodes CASSPGQLGYTF.